This entry features one TCR beta chain sequence. Its binding antigen is unknown. A clone one base away is much larger, so this may be a read error. As encoded in the germline V gene, CDR1 is SGHRS while CDR2 is YFSETQ. From cysteine to phenylalanine, the CDR3 is 15 amino acids long. Only the CDR3 DNA is retained, 45 bases long and in frame from the first base. The data were obtained in a study of T-cell reconstitution after alpha-beta-depleted transplantation in children (dated by TCRdb to 2016 to 2017). With respect to the entire study: Using TCR repertoire profiling, the study quantitatively followed how T-cell immune reconstitution unfolded in children after TCRalphabeta/CD19-depleted allogeneic hematopoietic cell transplantation.

The meaning of the sample's treatment or condition label: allogeneic hematopoietic cell transplantation with graft depleted of TCRalphabeta T cells and CD19 B cells. The children who served as transplant recipients had been given grafts of TCRalphabeta/CD19-depleted allogeneic hematopoietic cells. Points the paper makes about the study in general: The frequencies of hyperexpanded clones fell over the following months, and after one year, T-cell counts and TCRbeta diversity were mostly attributed to newly produced T cells. In some patients, high TCRbeta diversity at day 60 was attributed to recipient T cells and intrathymic progenitors that had survived conditioning. The apparently early alphabetaT-cell count recovery about two months after transplant was reportedly dependent on only several hundred rapidly expanded clones derived from non-depleted graft cells.

The library was obtained by PCR. The instrument given in TCRdb is Illumina HiSeq 2500. Molecular barcoding was employed in the preparation of TCR libraries, with unique molecular identifiers being used to normalize TCRbeta repertoire quantification. TCRdb ran its own pipeline on the public reads, namely fastp trimming at Q25 and MiXCR clone calling, and kept in-frame beta chains. Entries are consolidated by CDR3 protein sequence, retaining the most common genes and DNA. Across this sample there are some 550,000 distinct CDR3 sequences, with 23% seen only once. The ten largest clones represent roughly 14% of the sample.

The chain is made from TRBV5-1 and TRBJ2-7; perhaps TRBD2 is the D gene, with 5 bases matching. This specimen consisted of PBMCs, mostly from graft donor cells, obtained 360 days after TCRalphabeta/CD19-depleted stem cell transplant. The receptor comes from a boy younger than two who had a stem cell transplant for acute myeloid leukemia, so the T cells may come from the graft donor. The DNA sequence follows: TGCGCCAGCAGCTTGCCAGAGAGAGGGTCCTACGAGCAGTCCTTC. Protein translation: CASSLPERGSYEQSF.